Shown below are 30 T cell receptor beta chains from a single sample sequenced in a study of T cell responses to AZD1222 COVID-19 vaccine (dated by TCRdb to the early 2020s). Per the publication, the time point label means: baseline before first vaccination. The library was made by the immunoSEQ multiplex PCR assay. As stored in TCRdb, this immuneACCESS dataset retains in-frame rearrangements with V and J assigned. A fraction of the clones does not appear; measured against another copy, unresolved V genes explain less than half of the discrepancy, and the remainder lacks a known reason. In all, the sample holds about 130,000 clones, and approximately 85% of those were seen once. Of the sample, around 8% falls within the top ten clones. The sample here was peripheral blood, taken on day 0 of AZD1222 vaccination. The receptors were gathered from an adult in good health.

In its sample, this clone was seen once. The chain uses TRBV3-1 (or the pseudogene TRBV3-2) and TRBJ2-2; D unresolved. V dropped 4 bases and J dropped 6 bases, with 12 bases sitting between them. CDR1 is LGHDT and CDR2 is YNNKEL in the germline V gene (reference sequence). The CDR3 contains 14 residues. This CDR3 reads CASSPPFEPGELFF. Written as DNA, the CDR3 is TGTGCCAGCAGCCCCCCGTTCGAACCCGGGGAGCTGTTTTTT.

The chain is built from TRBV30 and TRBJ1-2; possible D gene TRBD1, 6 bases. Germline CDR1 and CDR2: GTSNPN and SVGIG (reference sequence). Trimming stripped 0 bases from V and 6 bases from J, with 11 bases between. The CDR3 is 13 amino acids. CDR3 loop: CAWSVPGAHGYTF. The CDR3 nucleotides are TGTGCCTGGAGTGTCCCAGGGGCTCATGGCTACACCTTC.

The V and J genes are TRBV5-1 and TRBJ2-1, with 11 bases aligning to TRBD2. The CDR3 sequence is 14 residues long. The germline V gene encodes CDR1 SGHRS and CDR2 YFSETQ. V was pared by 9 bases and J by 5 bases, with 7 bases of the junction left unmatched. The CDR3 reads CATRTSGRNNEQFF. The DNA of the CDR3 is TGCGCCACGCGGACTAGCGGGCGGAACAATGAGCAGTTCTTC.

The table lists this clone with a count of one. J is TRBJ2-7 and V is TRBV7-9; tentatively, D is TRBD1 or TRBD2 (5 bases each). CDR3 length: 15 amino acids. Germline CDR1 reads SEHNR; CDR2 reads FQNEAQ (reference sequence). V dropped 5 bases and J dropped 4 bases, with 18 bases sitting between them. This chain's CDR3 is CASSPGARAKYEQYF. The CDR3 DNA reads as TGTGCCAGCAGCCCCGGGGCCAGGGCTAAATACGAGCAGTACTTC.

This clone was recorded only once. The rearrangement uses TRBV18 and TRBJ1-3; tentatively, D is TRBD1 (6 bases). There are 12 residues in the CDR3. V dropped 3 bases and J dropped 10 bases, with 10 bases sitting between them. Looked up from germline, CDR1 is KGHSH and CDR2 is LQKENI. This CDR3 is CASSPMDSTIYF. CDR3 nucleotides: TGTGCCAGCTCACCTATGGACAGTACCATATATTTT.

The rearrangement joins TRBV6-5 to TRBJ2-7; TRBD2 aligns across 11 bases. Losses at the gene ends were 9 bases for V and 6 bases for J; bases not matched to a gene: 10. Per the germline V gene, CDR1 is MNHEY and CDR2 is SVGAGI. The length of the CDR3 is 14 residues. CDR3 sequence: CASYFSGRAGEQYF. Here the CDR3 DNA reads TGTGCCAGTTATTTTAGCGGGAGGGCCGGCGAGCAGTACTTC.

The J gene is TRBJ2-1, the V gene TRBV7-9; TRBD1 aligns across 10 bases. With V trimmed by 1 base and J by 8 bases, 5 bases remained unmatched. This CDR3 spans 15 amino acids. The germline CDR1 and CDR2 sequences are SEHNR and FQNEAQ (reference sequence). CDR3 nucleotides: TGTGCCAGCAGCTTAGGACAGGGGGCTGTCGATGAGCAGTTCTTC. Protein: CASSLGQGAVDEQFF. Looking up the rest from reference TRBV7-9 and TRBJ2-1 gives the full variable domain: DTGVSQNPRHKITKRGQNVTFRCDPISEHNRLYWYRQTLGQGPEFLTYFQNEAQLEKSRLLSDRFSAERPKGSFSTLEIQRTEQGDSAMYLCASSLGQGAVDEQFFGPGTRLTVL.

V usage is TRBV29-1 and J usage is TRBJ2-7; TRBD2 aligns across 7 bases. This CDR3 is built from 13 residues. The J segment lost 5 bases and the V segment lost 7 bases, leaving 11 bases of the junction unmatched. The germline gives CDR1 SQVTM, CDR2 ANQGSEA. CDR3 residues: CSGIGGSVHEQYF. CDR3 in DNA: TGCAGCGGGATAGGCGGGAGCGTCCACGAGCAGTACTTC.

The chain is built from TRBV28 and TRBJ1-4; TRBD1 might be the D (6 bases). Germline V lookup: CDR1 MDHEN, CDR2 SYDVKM. Trimming took 2 bases from V and 7 from J, leaving 23 bases between them. The CDR3 consists of 18 residues. The CDR3 reads CASSLRGDWGGKAEKLFF. The CDR3 DNA sequence: TGTGCCAGCAGTTTAAGAGGGGACTGGGGGGGCAAGGCTGAAAAACTGTTTTTT.

The chain has TRBV11-3 and TRBJ2-1, with D unclear. Looked up from germline, CDR1 is SGHNT and CDR2 is YENEEA. V dropped 1 base and J dropped 3 bases, with 7 bases sitting between them. The CDR3 is 14 residues long. The CDR3 loop is CASSLGAVYNEQFF. In DNA, the CDR3 is TGTGCCAGCAGCTTAGGAGCCGTCTACAATGAGCAGTTCTTC. Supplemented by reference TRBV11-3 and TRBJ2-1, the full variable domain reads EAGVVQSPRYKIIEKKQPVAFWCNPISGHNTLYWYLQNLGQGPELLIRYENEEAVDDSQLPKDRFSAERLKGVDSTLKIQPAELGDSAVYLCASSLGAVYNEQFFGPGTRLTVL.

The DNA of the CDR3 is TGTGCCAGCTCACCCGGTACGGGTGTGGACTATGGCTACACCTTC. Translated: CASSPGTGVDYGYTF. The chain employs TRBV18 and TRBJ1-2; no definite D call. V was clipped by 3 bases and J by 3 bases, with 14 bases between them. The V gene's germline CDR1 is KGHSH and CDR2 LQKENI. The CDR3 consists of 15 residues.

V is TRBV18 and J is TRBJ1-1; 9 nucleotides match TRBD1. After removal of 1 base from V and 4 bases from J, the junction contained 10 bases not matched to a gene. Germline CDR1 KGHSH, CDR2 LQKENI. This CDR3 contains 17 residues. The CDR3 spells CASSPQQQGAEGTEAFF. The CDR3 nucleotides are TGTGCCAGCTCACCACAGCAACAGGGGGCGGAAGGCACTGAAGCTTTCTTT.

The chain is built from TRBV7-2 and TRBJ1-5; D not resolved. V lost 5 bases to trimming and J lost 3 bases, with 14 bases between them. The germline CDR1 and CDR2 sequences are SGHTA and FQGNSA. The CDR3 is 15 amino acids. CDR3 in amino acids: CASSRLGPYNQPQHF. The CDR3 nucleotides read TGTGCCAGCAGCAGACTTGGGCCATACAATCAGCCCCAGCATTTT.

The V and J genes are TRBV5-1 and TRBJ2-3, with 15 positions matching TRBD2. The CDR3 is 17 amino acids. Per germline, CDR1 SGHRS and CDR2 YFSETQ. Losses at the gene ends were 4 bases for V and 1 base for J; bases not matched to a gene: 4. CDR3 sequence (DNA): TGCGCCAGCAGCGTAGGACTAGCGGGAGGGGGCACAGATACGCAGTATTTT. Translated, it gives CASSVGLAGGGTDTQYF. Combining the CDR3 with reference TRBV5-1 and TRBJ2-3 gives the whole variable domain KAGVTQTPRYLIKTRGQQVTLSCSPISGHRSVSWYQQTPGQGLQFLFEYFSETQRNKGNFPGRFSGRQFSNSRSEMNVSTLELGDSALYLCASSVGLAGGGTDTQYFGPGTRLTVL.

The V call is TRBV28, the J call TRBJ2-1, with a possible D match to TRBD2 (5 bases). V was cut by 6 bases and J by 4 bases, with 13 bases left in between. Germline CDR1 reads MDHEN; CDR2 reads SYDVKM. The CDR3 length is 14 residues. In nucleotides, the CDR3 is TGTGCCAGCAGGGCGGGTTCGCTTTACAATGAGCAGTTCTTC. This translates into CASRAGSLYNEQFF.

The chain has TRBV11-2 and TRBJ1-2; no clear D gene. Germline V gene lookup returns CDR1 SGHAT and CDR2 FQNNGV. Trimming removed 2 bases from V and 5 bases from J, with 12 bases in between. CDR3 size: 14 residues. CDR3 region: CASSLLGYPYGYTF. DNA for the CDR3: TGTGCCAGCAGCTTATTAGGGTACCCATATGGCTACACCTTC. The full variable domain, in which reference TRBV11-2 and TRBJ1-2 provide the parts outside the CDR3, is EAGVAQSPRYKIIEKRQSVAFWCNPISGHATLYWYQQILGQGPKLLIQFQNNGVVDDSQLPKDRFSAERLKGVDSTLKIQPAKLEDSAVYLCASSLLGYPYGYTFGSGTRLTVV.

V and J are TRBV18 and TRBJ2-1; 7 bases map to TRBD2. The germline V gene has CDR1 KGHSH and CDR2 LQKENI. The CDR3 runs to 14 residues. V dropped 5 bases and J dropped 5; count of bases not matched to a gene: 6. The CDR3 protein is CASSSSGVNNEQFF. The CDR3, as DNA: TGTGCCAGCTCATCCAGCGGGGTGAACAATGAGCAGTTCTTC.

The rearrangement joins TRBV28 to TRBJ1-6, with D uncertain. Germline CDR1 MDHEN, CDR2 SYDVKM. V was clipped by 6 bases and J by 3 bases, with 3 bases between them. CDR3 length: 12 residues. CDR3 amino acids: CASRVYNSPLHF. The CDR3 nucleotides read TGTGCCAGCAGGGTCTATAATTCACCCCTCCACTTT.

The table lists this clone with a count of one. The chain employs TRBV6-6 and TRBJ1-1; D ambiguous. The germline V gene encodes CDR1 MNHNY and CDR2 SVGAGI (reference sequence). CDR3 size: 16 residues. V was cut by 10 bases and J by 3 bases, with 24 bases left in between. The CDR3 loop is CATALLEVETYTEAFF. CDR3 DNA: TGTGCCACGGCCCTACTAGAAGTAGAAACCTACACTGAAGCTTTCTTT.

The chain employs TRBV27 and TRBJ2-1; 10 nucleotides align to TRBD2. Trimming removed 7 bases from V and 6 bases from J; junction bases left unmatched: 15. The length of the CDR3 is 17 residues. Germline CDR1 MNHEY, CDR2 SMNVEV (reference sequence). The CDR3, as DNA: TGTGCCAGCAAGTACCAGGGGGTAGCGGGGGGCCTCAATGAGCAGTTCTTC. This encodes CASKYQGVAGGLNEQFF.

J is TRBJ1-2 and V is TRBV25-1; D remains ambiguous. The CDR3 runs 12 residues. Germline V gives CDR1 MGHDK, CDR2 SYGVNS. V was clipped by 4 bases and J by 7 bases, with 10 bases between them. The CDR3 DNA is TGTGCCAGCAGTGGATCAGTCCCTGGCTACACCTTC. Protein sequence: CASSGSVPGYTF.

This sequence joins TRBV14 and TRBJ1-1, with D hard to call. This CDR3 comprises 14 residues. Trimming removed 0 bases at V and 7 bases at J, with 12 bases between. In germline, CDR1 is SGHDN, CDR2 FVKESK. CDR3 nucleotide sequence: TGTGCCAGCAGCCAAGATCGGGCCACCTATGAAGCTTTCTTT. It is translated as CASSQDRATYEAFF.

V is TRBV27 and J is TRBJ2-6, with 7 bases fitting TRBD1. J was trimmed by 3 bases and V by 7 bases; bases with no gene match: 3. Germline CDR1 reads MNHEY; CDR2 reads SMNVEV (reference sequence). The CDR3 length is 14 residues. The CDR3 DNA reads as TGTGCCAGCAATACAGGGGTTGGGGCCAACGTCCTGACTTTC. It yields the protein CASNTGVGANVLTF.

The chain carries TRBV18 and TRBJ2-7; TRBD2 is a possible D gene (6 bases). Looked up from germline, CDR1 is KGHSH and CDR2 is LQKENI. The CDR3 totals 14 residues. V lost 3 bases and J lost 0, with 9 bases in between. In DNA, the CDR3 is TGTGCCAGCTCACCGACTAGGAGCTCCTACGAGCAGTACTTC. It translates to CASSPTRSSYEQYF.

The chain links TRBV18 to TRBJ1-1; no clear D gene. The ends were cut back, 6 bases at V and 3 bases at J, with 11 bases in the middle. The CDR3 length is 13 residues. Germline lookup yields CDR1 KGHSH and CDR2 LQKENI. CDR3 nucleotide sequence: TGTGCCAGCTCCCCAGGTGCGGACACTGAAGCTTTCTTT. Its protein is CASSPGADTEAFF.

This chain joins TRBV9 and TRBJ2-1; 9 bases fit TRBD1. CDR1 SGDLS and CDR2 YYNGEE come from the germline V gene. V lost 5 bases and J lost 3; bases outside the gene matches: 9. CDR3 length: 16 residues. CDR3 coding DNA: TGTGCCAGCAGTCTAACCGGGACAGGGAGCTACAATGAGCAGTTCTTC. Its translation: CASSLTGTGSYNEQFF.

This chain joins TRBV5-4 and TRBJ2-3; the D gene is possibly TRBD1 (6 bases). CDR1 is SGHNT and CDR2 is YYREEE in the germline V gene (reference sequence). The CDR3 consists of 13 residues. Trimming pared 2 bases from V and 3 bases from J, leaving 7 bases between. As DNA, the CDR3 is TGTGCCAGCAGCTTTCAGGGGACAGATACGCAGTATTTT. It translates to CASSFQGTDTQYF.

The V gene is TRBV4-2, the J gene TRBJ2-3; D is unresolved. Germline V gene sequence: CDR1 LGHNA, CDR2 YNFKEQ. Trimming cost V 3 bases and J 4 bases, with 8 bases left between them. The CDR3 is made up of 13 amino acids. The CDR3 DNA is TGTGCCAGCAGCCAGATGGTCGCAGATACGCAGTATTTT. It encodes CASSQMVADTQYF.

This rearrangement joins TRBV4-1 to TRBJ2-7; 12 bases are shared with TRBD2. Per the germline V gene, CDR1 is MGHRA and CDR2 is YSYEKL. The CDR3 sequence is 15 residues long. The junction had 1 base not matched to a gene; V was cut back by 2 bases and J by 2 bases. In nucleotides, the CDR3 is TGCGCCAGCAGCCAACGACTAGCGGGGGCCTACGAGCAGTACTTC. It specifies CASSQRLAGAYEQYF.

The genes are TRBV19 and TRBJ2-1, with D perhaps given as TRBD1 or TRBD2 (6 bases each). Germline-derived CDR1 and CDR2 are LNHDA and SQIVND (reference sequence). CDR3 length: 19 amino acids. Trimming removed 2 bases from V and 0 bases from J, with 20 bases in between. In DNA form, the CDR3 reads TGTGCCAGTAGTATAAAAGGGGGGTCAATCCTAAGCTCCTACAATGAGCAGTTCTTC. Its protein product is CASSIKGGSILSSYNEQFF.